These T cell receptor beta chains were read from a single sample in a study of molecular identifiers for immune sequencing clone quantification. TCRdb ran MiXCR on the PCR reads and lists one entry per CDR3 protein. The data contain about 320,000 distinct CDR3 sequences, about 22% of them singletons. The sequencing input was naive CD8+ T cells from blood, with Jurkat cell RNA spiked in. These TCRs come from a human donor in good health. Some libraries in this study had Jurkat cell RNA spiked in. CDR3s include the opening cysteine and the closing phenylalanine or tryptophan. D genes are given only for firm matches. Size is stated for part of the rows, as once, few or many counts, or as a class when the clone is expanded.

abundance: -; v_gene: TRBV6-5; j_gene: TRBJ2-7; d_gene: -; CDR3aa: CASSLRAYYYEQYF; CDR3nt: TGTGCCAGCTCCTTAAGGGCCTACTACTACGAGCAGTACTTC
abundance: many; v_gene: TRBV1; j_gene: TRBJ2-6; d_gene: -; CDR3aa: CTSSQTRTETLSGANVLTF; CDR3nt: TGCACCAGCAGCCAAACCCGGACAGAAACGCTCTCTGGGGCCAACGTCCTGACTTTC
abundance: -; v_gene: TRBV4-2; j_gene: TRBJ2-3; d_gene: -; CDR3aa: CASSPNGNTQYF; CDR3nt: TGTGCCAGCAGCCCCAACGGGAATACGCAGTATTTT
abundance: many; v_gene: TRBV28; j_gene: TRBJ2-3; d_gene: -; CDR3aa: CASSLLARDTQYF; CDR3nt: TGTGCCAGCAGTTTATTAGCCAGGGACACGCAGTATTTT
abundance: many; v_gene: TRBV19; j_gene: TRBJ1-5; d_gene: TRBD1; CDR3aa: CASSTGGRSNQPQHF; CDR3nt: TGTGCCAGTAGTACAGGGGGCAGGAGCAATCAGCCCCAGCATTTT
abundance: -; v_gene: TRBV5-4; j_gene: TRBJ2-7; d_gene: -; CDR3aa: CASSGDSYAYEQYF; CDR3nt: TGTGCCAGCAGCGGTGACAGCTACGCCTACGAGCAGTACTTC
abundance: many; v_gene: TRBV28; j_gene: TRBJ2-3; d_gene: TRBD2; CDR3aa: CASRPGTSGVSTDTQYF; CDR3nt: TGTGCCAGCAGACCAGGGACTAGCGGGGTGAGCACAGATACGCAGTATTTT
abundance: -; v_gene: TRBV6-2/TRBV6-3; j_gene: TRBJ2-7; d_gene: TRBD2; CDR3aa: CASSYPGLVLAEQYF; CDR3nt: TGTGCCAGCAGTTACCCGGGACTAGTCTTGGCCGAGCAGTACTTC
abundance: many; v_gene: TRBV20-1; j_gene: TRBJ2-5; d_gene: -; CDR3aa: CSAEPIGLQETQYF; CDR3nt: TGCAGTGCTGAACCTATCGGGCTCCAAGAGACCCAGTACTTC
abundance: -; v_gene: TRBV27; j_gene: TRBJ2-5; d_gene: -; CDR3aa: CASRGLIQETQYF; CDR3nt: TGTGCCAGCAGAGGTCTAATACAAGAGACCCAGTACTTC
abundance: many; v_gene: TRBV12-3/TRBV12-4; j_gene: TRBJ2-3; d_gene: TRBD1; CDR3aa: CASSPDRAGTDTQYF; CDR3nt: TGTGCCAGCAGTCCTGACAGGGCCGGGACAGATACGCAGTATTTT
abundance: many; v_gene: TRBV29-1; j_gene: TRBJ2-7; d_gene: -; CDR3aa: CSVEDPDYEQYF; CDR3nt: TGCAGCGTTGAAGATCCAGACTACGAGCAGTACTTC
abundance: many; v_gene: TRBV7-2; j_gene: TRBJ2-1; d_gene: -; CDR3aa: CASSLDGGPYNEQFF; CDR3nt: TGTGCCAGCAGCTTAGACGGGGGCCCCTACAATGAGCAGTTCTTC
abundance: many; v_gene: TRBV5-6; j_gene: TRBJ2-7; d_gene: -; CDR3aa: CASSASQGIAYEQYF; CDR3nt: TGTGCCAGCAGCGCGAGTCAGGGTATTGCCTACGAGCAGTACTTC
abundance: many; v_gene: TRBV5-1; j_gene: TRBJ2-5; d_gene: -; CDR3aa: CASSLDGVSETQYF; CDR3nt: TGCGCCAGCAGCTTGGATGGTGTCTCGGAGACCCAGTACTTC
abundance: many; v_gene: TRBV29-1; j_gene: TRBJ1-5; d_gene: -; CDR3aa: CSVGELYQPQHF; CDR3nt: TGCAGCGTGGGGGAGTTGTACCAGCCCCAGCATTTT
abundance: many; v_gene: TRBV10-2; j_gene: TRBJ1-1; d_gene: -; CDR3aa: CASSEDGTNTEAFF; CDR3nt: TGCGCCAGCAGTGAAGACGGGACGAACACTGAAGCTTTCTTT
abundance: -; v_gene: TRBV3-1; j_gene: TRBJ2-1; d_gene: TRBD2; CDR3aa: CASSQDRLASGHSYNEQFF; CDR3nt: TGTGCCAGCAGCCAAGATCGTTTGGCTAGCGGTCACTCCTACAATGAGCAGTTCTTC
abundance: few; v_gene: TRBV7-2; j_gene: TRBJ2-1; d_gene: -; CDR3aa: CASSLVWEATYNEQFF; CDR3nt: TGTGCCAGCAGCTTAGTATGGGAAGCTACCTACAATGAGCAGTTCTTC
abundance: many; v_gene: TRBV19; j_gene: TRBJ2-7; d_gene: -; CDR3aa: CASSSWTASYEQYF; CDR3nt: TGTGCCAGTAGTTCGTGGACGGCCTCCTACGAGCAGTACTTC
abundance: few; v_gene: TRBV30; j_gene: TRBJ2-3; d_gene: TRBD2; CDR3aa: CAWSPGLAGYYSTDTQYF; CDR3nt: TGTGCCTGGAGTCCGGGACTAGCGGGGTACTATAGCACAGATACGCAGTATTTT
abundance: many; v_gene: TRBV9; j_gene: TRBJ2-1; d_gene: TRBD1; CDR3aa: CASSPVGTGSNEQFF; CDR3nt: TGTGCCAGCAGCCCCGTCGGGACAGGATCCAATGAGCAGTTCTTC
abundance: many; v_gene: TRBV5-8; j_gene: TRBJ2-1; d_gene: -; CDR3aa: CASSLSGNSYNEQFF; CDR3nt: TGTGCCAGCAGCTTGTCAGGGAACTCCTACAATGAGCAGTTCTTC
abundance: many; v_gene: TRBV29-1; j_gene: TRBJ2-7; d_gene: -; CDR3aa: CSALTGLTEQYF; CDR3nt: TGCAGCGCCCTGACCGGGTTGACCGAGCAGTACTTC
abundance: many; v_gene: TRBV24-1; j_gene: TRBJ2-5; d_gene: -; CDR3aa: CATSGPGHKGEETQYF; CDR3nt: TGTGCCACCAGTGGCCCGGGACATAAGGGCGAAGAGACCCAGTACTTC
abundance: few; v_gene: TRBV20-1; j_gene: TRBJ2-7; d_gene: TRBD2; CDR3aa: CSARDLAGGRYEQYF; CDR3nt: TGCAGTGCTAGAGATCTAGCGGGAGGGAGATACGAGCAGTACTTC
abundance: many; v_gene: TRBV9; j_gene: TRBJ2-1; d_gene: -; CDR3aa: CASSVSLSPGDEQFF; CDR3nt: TGTGCCAGCAGCGTATCCCTGTCTCCCGGGGATGAGCAGTTCTTC
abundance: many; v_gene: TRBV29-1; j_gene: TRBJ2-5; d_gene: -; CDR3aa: CSVELGQETQYF; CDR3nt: TGCAGCGTTGAATTGGGGCAAGAGACCCAGTACTTC
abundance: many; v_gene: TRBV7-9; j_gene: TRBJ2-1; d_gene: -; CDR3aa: CARTTTPGQTSSSYNEQFF; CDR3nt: TGTGCCAGGACCACCACCCCCGGACAGACCTCTAGCAGCTACAATGAGCAGTTCTTC
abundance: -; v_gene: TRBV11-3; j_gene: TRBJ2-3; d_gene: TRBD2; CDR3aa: CASSLGGLAGATRTDTQYF; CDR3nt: TGTGCCAGCAGCTTAGGGGGACTAGCGGGGGCAACTCGCACAGATACGCAGTATTTT
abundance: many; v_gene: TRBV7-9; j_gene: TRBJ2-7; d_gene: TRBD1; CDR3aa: CASSPRDRDYEQYF; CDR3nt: TGTGCCAGCAGCCCCCGGGACAGGGACTACGAGCAGTACTTC
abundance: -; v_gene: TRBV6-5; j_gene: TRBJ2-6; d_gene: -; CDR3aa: CASSPGADVLTF; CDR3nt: TGTGCCAGCAGTCCTGGGGCCGACGTCCTGACTTTC
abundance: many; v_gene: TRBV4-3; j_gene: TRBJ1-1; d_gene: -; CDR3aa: CASSQDRRSEAFF; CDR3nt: TGCGCCAGCAGCCAAGATCGCCGATCTGAAGCTTTCTTT
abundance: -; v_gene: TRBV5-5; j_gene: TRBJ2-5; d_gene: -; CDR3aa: CASSLDYQETQYF; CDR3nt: TGTGCCAGCAGCCTCGACTACCAAGAGACCCAGTACTTC
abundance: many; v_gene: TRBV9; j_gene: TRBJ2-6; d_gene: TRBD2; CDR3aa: CASSVLAEAYSGANVLTF; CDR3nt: TGTGCCAGCAGCGTACTAGCGGAGGCATACTCTGGGGCCAACGTCCTGACTTTC
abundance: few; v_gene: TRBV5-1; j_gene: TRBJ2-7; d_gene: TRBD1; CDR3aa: CASSLGTGALEQYF; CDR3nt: TGCGCCAGCAGCTTGGGGACAGGGGCGTTGGAGCAGTACTTC
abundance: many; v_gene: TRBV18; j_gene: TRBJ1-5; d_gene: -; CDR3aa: CASSPSDVQPQHF; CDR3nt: TGTGCCAGCTCACCAAGCGATGTTCAGCCCCAGCATTTT
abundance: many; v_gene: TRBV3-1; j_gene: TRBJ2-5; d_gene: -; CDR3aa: CASSQEYGKLGTQYF; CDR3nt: TGTGCCAGCAGCCAAGAATATGGGAAGCTGGGGACCCAGTACTTC
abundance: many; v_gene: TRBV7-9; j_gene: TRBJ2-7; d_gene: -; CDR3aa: CASSDGHRAYEQYF; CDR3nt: TGTGCCAGCAGTGACGGGCACCGGGCGTACGAGCAGTACTTC
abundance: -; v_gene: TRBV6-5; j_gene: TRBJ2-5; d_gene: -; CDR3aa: CASSYSGPQETQYF; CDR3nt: TGTGCCAGCAGTTACTCGGGGCCCCAAGAGACCCAGTACTTC